These T cell receptor beta chains were read from a single sample in a study of T cells in Graves' hyperthyroidism and ophthalmopathy. A single record per CDR3 protein comes from TCRdb applying MiXCR to the multiplex PCR reads. The sample yields around 280,000 distinct CDR3 sequences, roughly an eighth seen once. Sequenced input: blood. The receptors come from a woman aged 40 to 50 with Graves' hyperthyroidism. Each CDR3 is given with its conserved first and last residue. The D gene is left open where the match is weak. Size is stated for part of the rows, as once, few or many counts, or as a class when the clone is expanded.

TRBV7-9	.	few	TRBJ1-1	CASSWRGRDSGNTEAFF	TGTGCCAGCAGCTGGAGGGGGAGGGATTCCGGGAACACTGAAGCTTTCTTT
TRBV2	.	many	TRBJ1-5	CASRKTGSDQPQHF	TGTGCCAGCAGGAAAACAGGTTCTGATCAGCCCCAGCATTTT
TRBV12-5	.	.	TRBJ1-5	CASGLDDQPQHF	TGTGCTAGTGGTTTGGATGATCAGCCCCAGCATTTT
TRBV7-3	.	many	TRBJ2-1	CASSTGTANNEQFF	TGTGCCAGCAGCACCGGGACGGCGAACAATGAGCAGTTCTTC
TRBV7-3	TRBD2	few	TRBJ2-7	CASSPTSGYSKRSYEQYF	TGTGCCAGCAGTCCAACTAGCGGGTATTCTAAGCGCTCCTACGAGCAGTACTTC
TRBV19	.	.	TRBJ1-6	CASSIRRSSYNSPLHF	TGTGCCAGTAGTATCCGCCGGAGCTCCTATAATTCACCCCTCCACTTT
TRBV9	.	.	TRBJ1-5	CASSPGQFSNQPQHF	TGTGCCAGCAGCCCCGGACAGTTTAGCAATCAGCCCCAGCATTTT
TRBV4-2	.	few	TRBJ2-4	CASSPHWIAEAKNIQYF	TGTGCCAGCAGCCCCCATTGGATAGCGGAAGCCAAAAACATTCAGTACTTC
TRBV10-3	.	few	TRBJ1-5	CAISDSDQPQHF	TGTGCCATCAGTGACTCTGATCAGCCCCAGCATTTT
TRBV5-1	.	many	TRBJ1-4	CASSFQATNEKLFF	TGCGCCAGCAGCTTCCAGGCAACTAATGAAAAACTGTTTTTT
TRBV11-2	TRBD1	.	TRBJ1-2	CASSLYGQGARNGYTF	TGTGCCAGCAGCTTATACGGACAGGGGGCGCGGAATGGCTACACCTTC
TRBV20-1	TRBD1	many	TRBJ2-3	CRGGQGGADTQYF	TGCAGAGGGGGACAGGGCGGCGCAGATACGCAGTATTTT
TRBV15	TRBD1	.	TRBJ2-4	CATSNEGQKDIQYF	TGTGCCACCAGCAACGAGGGACAGAAAGACATTCAGTACTTC
TRBV7-2	.	many	TRBJ1-1	CASSVGVRTEAFF	TGTGCCAGCAGCGTGGGGGTACGGACTGAAGCTTTCTTT
TRBV4-1	.	.	TRBJ2-6	CASSQAGSFSGANVLTF	TGCGCCAGCAGCCAAGCGGGGTCCTTCTCTGGGGCCAACGTCCTGACTTTC
TRBV28	TRBD1	.	TRBJ2-5	CASSLAGQGIQETQYF	TGTGCCAGCAGTTTAGCGGGACAGGGAATACAAGAGACCCAGTACTTC
TRBV2	.	many	TRBJ1-2	CASRDVTGANYGYTF	TGTGCCAGCAGGGACGTGACAGGCGCTAACTATGGCTACACCTTC
TRBV10-1	.	many	TRBJ2-7	CASSESPGHAARYEQYF	TGCGCCAGCAGTGAGTCCCCGGGACACGCCGCCCGCTACGAGCAGTACTTC
TRBV11-2	.	many	TRBJ2-5	CASSLELTQETQYF	TGTGCCAGCAGCTTAGAGCTGACTCAAGAGACCCAGTACTTC
TRBV11-3	.	many	TRBJ2-4	CASSLAGNLNIQYF	TGTGCCAGCAGCTTGGCCGGGAATCTTAACATTCAGTACTTC
TRBV6-6	.	many	TRBJ2-7	CASSLLGGGSEQYF	TGTGCCAGCAGTTTACTCGGGGGAGGATCCGAGCAGTACTTC
TRBV27	.	many	TRBJ1-5	CASSFGWDQPQHF	TGTGCCAGCAGTTTCGGGTGGGATCAGCCCCAGCATTTT
TRBV10-3	.	.	TRBJ1-4	CAISAVPNEKLFF	TGTGCCATCAGTGCGGTCCCAAATGAAAAACTGTTTTTT
TRBV9	.	many	TRBJ2-3	CASSVRSVSTDTQYF	TGTGCCAGCAGCGTTCGTAGCGTAAGCACAGATACGCAGTATTTT